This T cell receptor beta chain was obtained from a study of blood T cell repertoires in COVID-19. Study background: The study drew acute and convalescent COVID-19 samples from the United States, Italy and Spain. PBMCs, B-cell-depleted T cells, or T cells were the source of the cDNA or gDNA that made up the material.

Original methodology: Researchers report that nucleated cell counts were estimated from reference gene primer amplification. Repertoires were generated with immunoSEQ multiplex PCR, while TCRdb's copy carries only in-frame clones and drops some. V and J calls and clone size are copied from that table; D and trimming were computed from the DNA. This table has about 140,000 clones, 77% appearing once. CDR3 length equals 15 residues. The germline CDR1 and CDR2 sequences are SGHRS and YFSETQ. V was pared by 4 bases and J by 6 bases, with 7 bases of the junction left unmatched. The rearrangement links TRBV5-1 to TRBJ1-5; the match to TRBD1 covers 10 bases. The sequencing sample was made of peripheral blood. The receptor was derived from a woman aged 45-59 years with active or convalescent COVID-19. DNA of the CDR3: TGCGCCAGCAGCACGGACAGGGGGAGAGGTCAGCCCCAGCATTTT. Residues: CASSTDRGRGQPQHF.